Listed here is a single T cell receptor (beta chain). Both 60 Vbeta primers and 13 Jbeta primers went into the PCR. The assay was immunoSEQ multiplex PCR, and TCRdb's table has in-frame clones only and misses some. The table includes more than 95,000 clones, about 68% detected once. The data belong to a study of cytomegalovirus exposure and HLA in healthy donors. This CDR3 is built from 14 residues. V was shortened by 4 bases and J by 4 bases, with 14 bases between the two germline ends. The germline gives CDR1 SGHNT, CDR2 YYREEE (reference sequence). The sequencing sample was made of PBMCs. The receptor was derived from a man aged 40-55 years in good health and CMV-seropositive. The chain has TRBV5-4 and TRBJ1-1; D possibly corresponds to TRBD1 (6 bases). The CDR3 loop reads CASSRETGITEAFF. Written as DNA, the CDR3 is TGTGCCAGCAGCCGGGAAACAGGGATCACTGAAGCTTTCTTT.